The clone carrying this T cell receptor (beta chain) was counted at least ten times. The data were taken from a study of human T cells and chemical hapten exposure. Overall study: A patient group, mainly female, showed alopecia areata, totalis or universalis.

In germline, CDR1 is SGHNT, CDR2 YYREEE (reference sequence). V lost 4 bases, J lost 0 bases, and 14 bases lay in between. This CDR3 region has 15 residues. Time point denoted: patch test 3, about 24 weeks after DPC sensitization. Treatment reported: therapeutic diphenylcyclopropenone sensitization with weekly scalp DPC. TCRdb re-derived calls from the RACE reads in MiXCR, one entry per CDR3 protein. Among 50,000 or so distinct CDR3 sequences listed, 8% to 10% were seen once. The receptor was isolated from a woman aged 40-49 years with alopecia areata. Some clones in this sample may be carry-over from other donors' samples. Specimen: whole blood, collected in connection with sensitization to the hapten diphenylcyclopropenone (DPC). The chain recombines TRBV5-4 with TRBJ2-7; D is perhaps TRBD2 (7 bases). The CDR3: CASSRGAGSSYEQYF. The CDR3 region has the DNA TGTGCCAGCAGCCGGGGGGCGGGAAGCTCCTACGAGCAGTACTTC. Full variable domain (remainder filled in from reference TRBV5-4 and TRBJ2-7): ETGVTQSPTHLIKTRGQQVTLRCSSQSGHNTVSWYQQALGQGPQFIFQYYREEENGRGNFPPRFSGLQFPNYSSELNVNALELDDSALYLCASSRGAGSSYEQYFGPGTRLTVT.